Reported below is one T cell receptor (beta chain). Its cognate antigen is unknown. The table came from immunoSEQ multiplex PCR; TCRdb's copy has only in-frame clones and leaves some out. The sample carries 4,000 to 6,000 clones, about 80% recorded once. As to time point: cycle 4 day 1 (C4D1), after 6 weeks of nivolumab. In every patient, relapse followed autologous stem cell transplantation, while exposure to brentuximab vedotin differed. The CD4+ T cells used were purified from thawed PBMCs through magnetic negative selection. These data originate in a study of PD-1 blockade in classical Hodgkin lymphoma. Whole-study findings and limits: CD4+ TCR diversity, unlike CD8+, rose significantly by C4D1. Possible causes of repertoire differences, disease activity or prior therapy, remain undefined. According to reports, newly diagnosed patients had lower baseline TCR diversity than healthy donors, and relapsed/refractory patients had lower baseline TCR diversity still. Newly diagnosed patients had diversity similar to the baseline diversity of complete responders.

The sequencing used CD4+ T cells from blood, collected before the fourth cycle of nivolumab. The source is a human donor with classical Hodgkin lymphoma.

The CDR3 DNA reads TGTGCCATCAGTGAGTCTAGGCTAGCGGGGGCCTTCCAAGAGACCCAGTACTTC. This gives the protein CAISESRLAGAFQETQYF. The V call is TRBV10-3, the J call TRBJ2-5; 10 bases line up with TRBD2. The ends lost 0 bases at V and 1 base at J; junction bases unmatched: 8. The CDR3 extends over 18 amino acids. Germline V gives CDR1 ENHRY, CDR2 SYGVKD.